This TCR beta chain originates from a study of blood T cell repertoires in COVID-19. Overall study: T cells, B-cell-depleted T cells, or PBMCs supplied cDNA or gDNA.

TCRdb's table, derived via immunoSEQ multiplex PCR, lists solely in-frame clones and lacks some. The profile shows under 200,000 clones, roughly 93% of them singletons. Germline loops: CDR1 SEHNR, CDR2 FQNEAQ (reference sequence). Trimming removed 5 bases at V and 4 bases at J, with 9 bases between. The CDR3 runs to 13 residues. The sequencing sample was made of peripheral blood. The clonotype originates from a man between 18 and 29 years old with acute or convalescent COVID-19. The chain links TRBV7-9 to TRBJ1-3; the D is unclear. The CDR3 is CASSLGSGNTIYF. CDR3 nucleotides: TGTGCCAGCAGCCTCGGGTCCGGAAACACCATATATTTT.